The present entry profiles one T cell receptor beta chain with its context. The sample belongs to a study of technical replicates of blood from a few donors. The CDR3 loop spans 15 amino acids. Germline V gene lookup returns CDR1 SNHLY and CDR2 FYNNEI. The V end lost 6 bases, the J end lost 8 bases, and 19 bases lay between the germline ends. TCRdb keeps only in-frame clones here, not all; method: immunoSEQ multiplex PCR. In the table there are about 80,000 clones, around nine tenths of which are singletons. Material: T cells isolated from PBMCs. This receptor was obtained from a human donor in good health. The chain is built from TRBV2 and TRBJ1-4; D is uncertain. As DNA, the CDR3 is TGTGCCAGCAGACGCGGACTCCCTACTAGGGAAAAACTGTTTTTT. It is translated as CASRRGLPTREKLFF.